These 26 T cell receptor beta chains share one sample of origin, sequenced in a study. TCRdb reprocessed the RT-PCR reads via MiXCR and lists one record per CDR3 protein. The table lists almost 700,000 distinct CDR3 sequences, approximately 15% of them singletons, with roughly 3.9% in the top ten. Specimen: memory CD4+ T cells from blood. Receptor source: a female donor in good health, serving as a healthy control.

The table lists this clonotype with a few counts. This rearrangement joins TRBV12-3 or TRBV12-4 to TRBJ2-1, with 8 bases that match TRBD2. Trimming at V came to 3 bases and at J to 10 bases, leaving 26 bases not matched to a gene. The CDR3 is made up of 20 amino acids. The chain's CDR3 is CASSFPQGKQAGGSPGEQFF. In DNA, the CDR3 is TGTGCCAGCAGTTTTCCTCAGGGCAAGCAGGCGGGAGGTTCCCCGGGGGAGCAGTTCTTC.

The chain couples TRBV19 to TRBJ1-5, with 7 bases lining up with TRBD1. This CDR3 is built from 17 residues. J lost 5 bases, V lost 3 bases, and 13 bases had no gene match. Per the germline V gene, CDR1 is LNHDA and CDR2 is SQIVND (reference sequence). The CDR3 nucleotides read TGTGCCAGTAGTATGAGGGCGATGGGCAGGGGGTATCAGCCCCAGCATTTT. The encoded protein is CASSMRAMGRGYQPQHF.

The chain is built from TRBV6-6 and TRBJ1-3, with a weak D call TRBD1 (5 bases). Deletions cut 9 bases from V and 0 bases from J, with 18 bases between. The germline CDR1 and CDR2 sequences are MNHNY and SVGAGI (reference sequence). The CDR3 has 16 residues. The CDR3 protein is CASRQITMSSGNTIYF. The CDR3 DNA reads TGTGCCAGTCGACAGATAACGATGAGCTCTGGAAACACCATATATTTT.

This clonotype was seen only a few times. V gene TRBV3-1 combines with J gene TRBJ1-2; D is ambiguous. The CDR3 extends over 14 amino acids. Trimming took 4 bases from V and 6 from J, leaving 15 bases between them. From germline, CDR1 is LGHDT and CDR2 YNNKEL (reference sequence). The CDR3: CASSRPPGSDGYTF. In DNA form, the CDR3 reads TGTGCCAGCAGCCGACCCCCCGGGAGCGATGGCTACACCTTC. Together with reference TRBV3-1 and TRBJ1-2, the CDR3 gives the full variable domain: DTAVSQTPKYLVTQMGNDKSIKCEQNLGHDTMYWYKQDSKKFLKIMFSYNNKELIINETVPNRFSPKSPDKAHLNLHINSLELGDSAVYFCASSRPPGSDGYTFGSGTRLTVV.

This clonotype was found a few times. The J gene is TRBJ1-5, the V gene TRBV2; no firm D call. The CDR3 consists of 13 residues. The germline V gene encodes CDR1 SNHLY and CDR2 FYNNEI. V lost 6 bases to trimming and J lost 11 bases, with 17 bases between them. The CDR3 loop is CASRSLTDEAQHF. Written as DNA, the CDR3 is TGTGCCAGCAGGTCGCTCACCGACGAGGCCCAGCATTTT.

This clonotype was seen a handful of times. J is TRBJ1-6 and V is TRBV7-2, with 8 bases fitting TRBD1. V was clipped by 4 bases and J by 9 bases; unmatched bases: 8. The CDR3 runs 15 residues. The germline CDR1 and CDR2 sequences are SGHTA and FQGNSA. CDR3 nucleotides: TGTGCCAGCAGCTATCAACCCAGGGGGCTTTCACCCCTCCACTTT. Translating gives CASSYQPRGLSPLHF.

This clonotype was seen at least ten times. This chain uses TRBV4-3 with TRBJ1-1; the D gene is possibly TRBD1 (5 bases). Germline CDR1 reads LGHNA; CDR2 reads YSLEER. The CDR3 loop spans 15 amino acids. The germline V and J ends were trimmed by 8 bases and 0 bases, with 16 bases remaining between them. The CDR3 sequence is CASRIGVLLNTEAFF. CDR3 nucleotides: TGCGCCAGCCGCATAGGGGTACTACTGAACACTGAAGCTTTCTTT.

The chain combines TRBV27 with TRBJ1-2; D may be TRBD1 (6 bases). The CDR3 is made up of 16 amino acids. V lost 2 bases and J 6 bases, leaving 19 bases between the germline ends. CDR1 MNHEY and CDR2 SMNVEV come from the germline V gene (reference sequence). The CDR3 loop is CASSLISGAGSHGYTF. CDR3 in DNA: TGTGCCAGCAGTTTAATTTCGGGGGCCGGGAGCCATGGCTACACCTTC.

The V gene is TRBV7-3, the J gene TRBJ2-2, with 7 bases aligning to TRBD1. V was pared by 1 base and J by 4 bases, with 9 bases of the junction left unmatched. CDR3 length: 17 residues. Germline V lookup: CDR1 SGHTA, CDR2 FQGTGA. CDR3 bases: TGTGCCAGCAGCTTAAACCCGCCGGGACAGACCACCGGGGAGCTGTTTTTT. It yields the protein CASSLNPPGQTTGELFF.

This clonotype was observed at least ten times. The chain carries TRBV7-2 and TRBJ1-5, with TRBD1 matching over 7 bases. Germline trimming cut 4 bases from V and 6 bases from J; bases unmatched to any gene: 9. CDR1 and CDR2 from the germline V gene are SGHTA and FQGNSA. The CDR3 length is 15 residues. The CDR3 protein is CASSSRQGTGQPQHF. The DNA for the CDR3 is TGTGCCAGCAGCTCCCGACAGGGTACGGGTCAGCCCCAGCATTTT.

This clonotype was detected ten times or more. The CDR3, as DNA: TGTGCCAGCAACCTGGGCCCGACAGGGTACACTGAAGCTTTCTTT. Translating gives CASNLGPTGYTEAFF. This rearrangement joins TRBV5-5 to TRBJ1-1; 7 nucleotides line up with TRBD1. V lost 6 bases, J lost 3 bases, and 11 bases stayed unmatched. Germline V lookup: CDR1 SGHKS, CDR2 YYEKEE (reference sequence). The CDR3 covers 15 residues.

In this sample, this clonotype turned up many times. V usage is TRBV24-1 and J usage is TRBJ1-2; D gene ambiguous. The V and J ends lost 6 bases and 6 bases respectively, with 10 bases between them. The CDR3 covers 12 residues. CDR1 and CDR2 (germline): KGHDR, SFDVKD. The CDR3 protein is CATSSAADGYTF. CDR3 in DNA: TGTGCCACCAGTTCCGCAGCGGATGGCTACACCTTC.

V is TRBV27 and J is TRBJ2-7; D perhaps matches TRBD1 (7 bases). The germline CDR1 and CDR2 sequences are MNHEY and SMNVEV (reference sequence). Trimming stripped 8 bases from V and 6 bases from J, with 20 bases between. The CDR3 runs to 14 residues. This CDR3 is CASWGAGGFSEQYF. The CDR3 bases are TGTGCCAGCTGGGGGGCAGGGGGATTTAGCGAGCAGTACTTC.

The CDR3 DNA sequence: TGTGCCAGCAGCCCGACTAGCGGGGCGAACACCGGGGAGCTGTTTTTT. It is translated as CASSPTSGANTGELFF. The chain combines TRBV7-6 with TRBJ2-2, with TRBD2 matching 11 bases. J gave up 0 bases and V 5 bases, and 2 bases lay outside the gene matches. The V gene's germline CDR1 is SGHVS and CDR2 FNYEAQ. The CDR3 totals 16 residues.

This clonotype was recorded a few times. The V and J genes are TRBV7-8 and TRBJ1-5; perhaps TRBD1 as D (6 bases). The CDR3 length is 15 residues. Trimming took off 4 bases at V and 2 bases at J, with 12 bases between the two ends. Germline V gene data show CDR1 as SGHVS and CDR2 as FQNEAQ. This CDR3 reads CASSSWGAGNQPQHF. The CDR3 nucleotides are TGTGCCAGCAGCTCGTGGGGGGCCGGCAATCAGCCCCAGCATTTT.

Details on this clonotype: One end of the junction varies from germline; a read error may be responsible. The rearrangement uses TRBV9 and TRBJ2-2; tentative D call: TRBD1 (6 bases). The CDR3 runs 14 residues. Germline V CDR1 and CDR2: SGDLS, YYNGEE. The CDR3 DNA reads as TGTGCCAGCATCGTACAGGGCAACACCGGGGAGCTGTTTTTT. It is translated as CASIVQGNTGELFF.

The chain has TRBV28 and TRBJ2-1; no definite D call. Per the germline V gene, CDR1 is MDHEN and CDR2 is SYDVKM. V lost 8 bases, J lost 1 base, and 15 bases lay in between. The CDR3 contains 15 residues. The CDR3 DNA reads TGTGCCAGCCTTTTAGGGTCCGAGTCCTACAATGAGCAGTTCTTC. Translation gives CASLLGSESYNEQFF.

On this clonotype: This may come from a read error, since a much larger clone is one base off. The V call is TRBV6-5, the J call TRBJ2-7, with 13 bases lining up with TRBD2. J gave up 3 bases and V 2 bases, and 7 bases lay outside the gene matches. The CDR3 has 17 residues. The germline V gene has CDR1 MNHEY and CDR2 SVGAGI. This CDR3 reads CASSYRTSGSFNYEQYF. In nucleotides, the CDR3 is TGTGCCAGCAGTTACAGGACTAGCGGGAGCTTTAACTACGAGCAGTACTTC.

This clonotype was detected only a few times. The CDR3 DNA is TGCGCCAGCAGCAGGAAGACAGGAACAAAAGTCCTTAATTCGTTGAACACTGAAGCTTTCTTT. It codes for CASSRKTGTKVLNSLNTEAFF. J is TRBJ1-1 and V is TRBV5-1; D might be TRBD1 (6 bases). V lost 4 bases, J lost 0 bases, and 31 bases lay in between. Per the germline V gene, CDR1 is SGHRS and CDR2 is YFSETQ. This CDR3 is built from 21 residues.

A few counts support this clonotype. The rearrangement uses TRBV12-3 or TRBV12-4 and TRBJ1-2, with 11 nucleotides matching TRBD1. V trimming: 3 bases; J trimming: 7 bases; junction bases outside the gene matches: 10. The CDR3 has 16 amino acids. The CDR3 is CASSFRDRGLRSGYTF. In DNA form, the CDR3 reads TGTGCCAGCAGTTTCCGGGACAGGGGGTTGAGGAGTGGCTACACCTTC.

At least ten counts were recorded for this clonotype. Relative to the germline gene, one junction end is altered; a read error may explain this. This chain uses TRBV7-7 with TRBJ1-1, with D possibly matching TRBD1 (6 bases). This CDR3 comprises 15 residues. The V gene's germline CDR1 is SSHAT and CDR2 FNYEAQ (reference sequence). The CDR3 loop reads CASSRYPDRNTEAFF. The CDR3 DNA reads TGTGCTAGCAGCCGATACCCGGACAGGAACACTGAAGCTTTCTTT.

This sequence joins TRBV6-1 and TRBJ1-6; D may be TRBD1 (5 bases). The CDR3 extends over 14 amino acids. Germline V gene data show CDR1 as MNHNS and CDR2 as SASEGT. The V and J ends lost 8 bases and 5 bases respectively, with 13 bases between them. The DNA for the CDR3 is TGTGCCAGCTTACTCACAGGAAATAATTCACCCCTCCACTTT. Translating it yields CASLLTGNNSPLHF.

This clonotype was seen more than once but under ten times. CDR3 amino acids: CAISKGAGYQNIQYF. CDR3 DNA sequence: TGTGCCATCAGCAAGGGGGCGGGATACCAAAACATTCAGTACTTC. V usage is TRBV10-3 and J usage is TRBJ2-4, with D tentatively TRBD1 (7 bases). V was trimmed by 6 bases and J by 5 bases, leaving 17 bases between them. The length of the CDR3 is 15 residues. The germline V gene encodes CDR1 ENHRY and CDR2 SYGVKD.

This chain uses TRBV18 with TRBJ2-2, with D maybe TRBD2 (6 bases). Germline V CDR1 and CDR2: KGHSH, LQKENI. The V end lost 1 base, the J end lost 7 bases, and 7 bases lay between the germline ends. The CDR3 contains 13 residues. The CDR3 DNA follows: TGTGCCAGCTCACCACGGGGAGGCGGGGAGCTGTTTTTT. This sequence encodes CASSPRGGGELFF.

This clonotype was counted at least ten times. The CDR3 loop is CASTPGAGAQETQYF. CDR3 coding DNA: TGTGCCAGCACCCCCGGAGCTGGGGCCCAAGAGACCCAGTACTTC. The chain recombines TRBV12-3 or TRBV12-4 with TRBJ2-5, with TRBD1 as a possible D gene (5 bases). The CDR3 has 15 residues. V lost 7 bases and J lost 1, with 16 bases in between.

This clonotype was observed a few times. Here the CDR3 reads CASSQGVFSGNTIYF. The CDR3 DNA follows: TGCGCCAGCTCTCAGGGGGTATTCTCTGGAAACACCATATATTTT. The rearrangement links TRBV5-1 to TRBJ1-3, with TRBD1 matching over 7 bases. Trimming cost V 7 bases and J 0 bases; bases outside gene matches: 7. The CDR3 has 15 residues. Germline CDR1 SGHRS, CDR2 YFSETQ.